The clone carrying this T cell receptor (beta chain) was recorded a few times. Its antigen is undetermined. V was pared by 4 bases and J by 7 bases, with 14 bases between. Germline V gene data show CDR1 as LGHDT and CDR2 as YNNKEL (reference sequence). The CDR3 sequence is 13 residues long. The data originate from a study of response to subunit inactivated influenza vaccine. Study-level results: Few new T cells, the authors suggested, are recruited by each seasonal influenza vaccination.

TCRdb used MiXCR to reprocess the RT-PCR reads, holding one entry per CDR3 protein. The sample has about 570,000 distinct CDR3 sequences; roughly 10% are singletons. These same data were also listed under a study on T cells expressing NK-cell markers. That investigation notes: It was by 5'RACE template switching with UMIs that TCR beta cDNA was made. Most of the eight sequenced donors were HCMV-seropositive; one was seronegative. In several donors, dominant CD3+CD56+NKG2C+ clones formed roughly 1.0-7.5% of CD8+ cells. These clonotypes, the leaders elsewhere, also led the CD3+CD56-NKG2C+ fraction in a few donors.

Here the sequenced sample was PBMCs from blood, taken on the day of vaccination. The sequence was collected from a man aged 50 to 60 who received an inactivated influenza vaccine. This sequence joins TRBV3-1 and TRBJ2-7; no definite D call. The CDR3 DNA reads TGTGCCAGCAGCCGCGTCGATGAGTTGGAGCAGTACTTC. It yields the protein CASSRVDELEQYF.